This T cell receptor (beta chain) was observed in a study of shared clonotypes between healthy human individuals. Deep level was the assay's run setting. Assay: immunoSEQ multiplex PCR; the TCRdb copy retains only in-frame clones and omits some. The sample lists millions of clones; approximately 90% were seen once. The study drew its donors from healthy HIV-negative adults without recent acute infections or vaccinations. This CDR3 contains 15 residues. The germline V gene encodes CDR1 MRHNA and CDR2 SNTAGT. The junction had 8 bases not matched to a gene; V was cut back by 5 bases and J by 9 bases. The rearrangement joins TRBV6-4 to TRBJ2-1, with 12 bases fitting TRBD2. Sequencing used naive CD4+ T cells sorted from blood. Subset defined: CD45RA+ positively selected. The clonotype originates from a man in his late teens or twenties in good health. This chain's CDR3 is CASSPGTSGLTEQFF. The DNA of the CDR3 is TGTGCCAGCAGTCCCGGGACTAGCGGGTTAACTGAGCAGTTCTTC.